These T cell receptor beta chains were read from a single sample in a study of T-cell reconstitution after alpha-beta-depleted transplantation in children. Via MiXCR, TCRdb re-called the PCR reads, giving one row per CDR3 protein. The sample shows a few hundred thousand distinct CDR3 sequences, about 40% of them seen only once. Material: PBMCs, obtained before TCRalphabeta/CD19-depleted stem cell transplant. The receptors shown here come from a girl aged 2-15 years with aplastic anemia, due to receive a stem cell transplant. CDR3s include the opening cysteine and the closing phenylalanine or tryptophan. D genes are given only for firm matches. Only some rows state a clone size, as once, few, many or a class for expanded clones.

v_call	d_call	clone_size	j_call	cdr3_aa	cdr3_nt
TRBV20-1	TRBD1	-	TRBJ1-6	CSASGTGTSYNSPLHF	TGCAGTGCTAGCGGGACAGGGACCTCCTATAATTCACCCCTCCACTTT
TRBV5-1	TRBD1	-	TRBJ2-7	CASSLGQGQGEQYF	TGCGCCAGCAGCCTAGGACAGGGGCAAGGCGAGCAGTACTTC
TRBV20-1	TRBD2	few	TRBJ2-7	CSARDTTSGRAGEQYF	TGCAGTGCTAGAGATACGACTAGCGGGAGGGCCGGGGAGCAGTACTTC
TRBV20-1	TRBD2	many	TRBJ2-3	CSAQPSSGGTDTQYF	TGCAGTGCCCAACCCTCTAGCGGAGGAACAGATACGCAGTATTTT
TRBV5-1	TRBD1	many	TRBJ2-2	CASSPRTGTVGTGELFF	TGCGCCAGCAGCCCTCGGACAGGGACCGTGGGAACCGGGGAGCTGTTTTTT
TRBV29-1	TRBD1	-	TRBJ2-7	CSVGTGRGYEQYF	TGCAGCGTCGGGACAGGGCGGGGCTACGAGCAGTACTTC
TRBV5-1	TRBD1	-	TRBJ2-2	CASTQTGTGRPGELFF	TGCGCCAGCACACAAACCGGGACAGGGAGGCCCGGGGAGCTGTTTTTT
TRBV5-5	-	many	TRBJ2-7	CASSLRGGAMDEQYF	TGTGCCAGCAGCTTGCGCGGTGGGGCTATGGACGAGCAGTACTTC
TRBV7-9	TRBD2	-	TRBJ2-5	CASSLSRTSGYQETQYF	TGTGCCAGCAGCTTAAGCCGGACTAGCGGGTACCAAGAGACCCAGTACTTC
TRBV12-3/TRBV12-4	-	-	TRBJ1-4	CASSRDPGQANEKLFF	TGTGCCAGCAGCCGTGACCCGGGACAAGCTAATGAAAAACTGTTTTTT
TRBV7-2	TRBD2	few	TRBJ2-1	CASSLAGLAERQFF	TGTGCCAGCAGCTTAGCCGGCCTAGCGGAAAGGCAGTTCTTC
TRBV7-6	-	few	TRBJ1-2	CASSFSMGVDYGYTF	TGTGCCAGCAGCTTCAGTATGGGAGTTGACTATGGCTACACCTTC
TRBV4-3	-	few	TRBJ1-6	CASSQVPVEPLHF	TGCGCCAGCAGCCAAGTTCCAGTTGAGCCCCTCCACTTT
TRBV7-9	-	many	TRBJ2-3	CASSFGGGLTDTQYF	TGTGCCAGCAGCTTCGGGGGAGGACTCACAGATACGCAGTATTTT
TRBV28	TRBD1	-	TRBJ2-5	CASSGQVWETQYF	TGTGCCAGCAGCGGACAGGTTTGGGAGACCCAGTACTTC
TRBV27	TRBD1	-	TRBJ2-5	CASSFGDRDRTQYF	TGTGCCAGCAGTTTTGGCGACAGGGATCGGACCCAGTACTTC
TRBV20-1	-	-	TRBJ2-1	CSASTSRNEQFF	TGCAGTGCTAGTACTAGCCGGAATGAGCAGTTCTTC
TRBV7-9	-	many	TRBJ2-3	CASSLDTQYF	TGTGCCAGCAGCCTAGATACGCAGTATTTT
TRBV28	TRBD2	once	TRBJ2-1	CASSKREREQFF	TGTGCCAGCAGTAAGCGGGAGCGGGAGCAGTTCTTC
TRBV7-9	TRBD2	-	TRBJ2-1	CASSIARGAGHF	TGTGCCAGCAGTATCGCGCGGGGGGCCGGACACTTC
TRBV29-1	-	many	TRBJ2-5	CSVDGRGETQYF	TGCAGCGTTGACGGCAGAGGCGAGACCCAGTACTTC
TRBV5-4	TRBD2	few	TRBJ2-7	CASSLGLAEHEQYF	TGTGCCAGCAGCCTGGGACTAGCGGAGCACGAGCAGTACTTC
TRBV2	-	-	TRBJ2-1	CASSSMAGAFNEQFF	TGTGCCAGCAGTTCAATGGCGGGGGCCTTCAATGAGCAGTTCTTC
TRBV5-1	-	-	TRBJ2-1	CASSSGVVNDEQFF	TGCGCCAGCAGCTCCGGGGTAGTAAACGATGAGCAGTTCTTC
TRBV11-2	TRBD2	-	TRBJ2-1	CASSWTSGSFYNEQFF	TGTGCCAGCAGCTGGACTAGCGGGAGCTTCTACAATGAGCAGTTCTTC
TRBV20-1	-	-	TRBJ2-7	CSAEGLSYEQYF	TGCAGTGCCGAAGGACTATCCTACGAGCAGTACTTC
TRBV7-2	TRBD1	-	TRBJ1-1	CASSFGQGTEAFF	TGTGCCAGCAGCTTCGGACAGGGGACTGAAGCTTTCTTT
TRBV5-1	-	few	TRBJ1-1	CASSLNNWQPNTEAFF	TGCGCCAGCAGCTTGAATAATTGGCAGCCGAACACTGAAGCTTTCTTT
TRBV19	TRBD1	few	TRBJ1-4	CASTGQGREKLFF	TGTGCCAGTACAGGACAGGGTCGCGAAAAACTGTTTTTT
TRBV5-6	TRBD1	-	TRBJ1-1	CASSWGPGQENTEAFF	TGTGCCAGCAGCTGGGGGCCGGGACAGGAGAACACTGAAGCTTTCTTT
TRBV19	-	-	TRBJ2-1	CASSDAHGLNEQFF	TGTGCCAGTAGCGACGCACACGGTCTCAATGAGCAGTTCTTC
TRBV7-9	-	few	TRBJ2-1	CASKSGTIGGNEQFF	TGTGCCAGCAAAAGCGGGACGATAGGGGGCAATGAGCAGTTCTTC
TRBV7-2	TRBD2	-	TRBJ2-3	CASSSGFSGSSYTQYF	TGTGCCAGCAGCTCCGGATTTAGCGGGAGTTCCTATACGCAGTATTTT
TRBV5-1	-	many	TRBJ1-1	CASSLEQGNTEAFF	TGCGCCAGCAGCTTGGAACAGGGAAACACTGAAGCTTTCTTT
TRBV19	-	few	TRBJ2-3	CASSIGETADTQYF	TGTGCCAGTAGTATAGGTGAGACGGCAGATACGCAGTATTTT
TRBV14	TRBD2	many	TRBJ2-3	CASSQAGGWADTQYF	TGTGCCAGCAGCCAAGCGGGAGGGTGGGCAGATACGCAGTATTTT